This T cell receptor (beta chain) stems from a study of regulatory T cells in long-lasting Graves disease. Trimming took off 3 bases at V and 4 bases at J, with 9 bases between the two ends. This CDR3 contains 13 residues. Library construction for TCR beta used iRepertoire HTBI primers and Arm-PCR of CDR3 regions. TCRdb called the multiplex PCR reads again in MiXCR, with one record for every CDR3 protein. The sample shows around 430,000 distinct CDR3 sequences, about 22% of them seen only once. Indicated time point: persistent/refractory GD, antithyroid drugs over 5 years with positive TRAb. PBMC RNA served as the TCR library source. In its sample, this clonotype was seen many times.

Specimen: peripheral blood mononuclear cells (PBMCs), collected when the disease was refractory, from a patient treated with antithyroid drugs. J is TRBJ1-1 and V is TRBV12-3 or TRBV12-4, with D unresolved. The origin of this receptor is a female donor with Graves disease. CDR3 region: CASSFGSFTEAFF. CDR3 nucleotides: TGTGCCAGCAGTTTCGGCAGCTTCACTGAAGCTTTCTTT.